This passage covers 7 T cell receptor beta chains from one sample sequenced in a study of T cell responses to AZD1222 COVID-19 vaccine. The assay was immunoSEQ multiplex PCR, and TCRdb's table has in-frame clones only and misses some. The sample has fewer than 150,000 clones; approximately 84% are singletons. The sample was peripheral blood, taken on day 0 of AZD1222 vaccination. All receptors derive from an adult in good health.

The rearrangement links TRBV6-5 to TRBJ2-6; tentatively, D is TRBD1 (6 bases). Per germline, CDR1 MNHEY and CDR2 SVGAGI. The CDR3 covers 15 residues. V dropped 2 bases and J dropped 2 bases, with 7 bases sitting between them. The chain's CDR3 is CASSYGGAGANVLTF. CDR3 nucleotide sequence: TGTGCCAGCAGTTACGGGGGCGCTGGGGCCAACGTCCTGACTTTC.

The chain couples TRBV7-8 to TRBJ1-2; 7 nucleotides match TRBD1. The CDR3 runs 13 residues. From germline, CDR1 is SGHVS and CDR2 FQNEAQ. The ends lost 5 bases at V and 5 bases at J; junction bases unmatched: 5. The CDR3 loop is CASSAGQKYGYTF. The CDR3, as DNA: TGTGCCAGCAGCGCGGGACAGAAATATGGCTACACCTTC.

The V gene is TRBV10-3, the J gene TRBJ1-1; D unclear. Trimming took 6 bases from V and 0 from J, leaving 8 bases between them. The CDR3 contains 13 residues. Germline values: CDR1 ENHRY, CDR2 SYGVKD. CDR3 region: CAIRGSLNTEAFF. The CDR3 coding sequence is TGTGCCATCAGAGGCAGCCTGAACACTGAAGCTTTCTTT.

V gene TRBV28 combines with J gene TRBJ2-5, with D possibly matching TRBD2 (5 bases). Germline V gene lookup returns CDR1 MDHEN and CDR2 SYDVKM. There are 14 residues in the CDR3. Trimming cost V 7 bases and J 1 base, with 13 bases left between them. The CDR3 spells CASTLDGIQETQYF. CDR3 DNA: TGTGCCAGCACCCTGGACGGGATCCAAGAGACCCAGTACTTC.

The chain employs TRBV19 and TRBJ2-3, with 7 bases lining up with TRBD2. The germline V gene has CDR1 LNHDA and CDR2 SQIVND (reference sequence). V dropped 7 bases and J dropped 1; count of bases not matched to a gene: 8. This CDR3 is built from 15 residues. CDR3 amino acids: CASTAGAWGTDTQYF. CDR3 coding DNA: TGTGCCAGTACCGCGGGAGCTTGGGGCACAGATACGCAGTATTTT.

The chain recombines TRBV7-3 with TRBJ2-7; 8 bases match TRBD1. Trimming cost V 6 bases and J 6 bases; bases outside gene matches: 7. The length of the CDR3 is 13 residues. Germline CDR1 is SGHTA and CDR2 is FQGTGA. In DNA, the CDR3 is TGTGCCAGCAGATACGACAGGGGCGGCGAGCAGTACTTC. Translation: CASRYDRGGEQYF.

The chain recombines TRBV24-1 with TRBJ2-7, with D unresolved. This CDR3 comprises 14 residues. V was clipped by 4 bases and J by 7 bases, with 16 bases between them. CDR1 is KGHDR, CDR2 SFDVKD, per germline. The CDR3 reads CATSDPSSTVEQYF. The CDR3 bases are TGTGCCACCAGTGACCCCAGTTCCACGGTGGAGCAGTACTTC.